The TCR beta chain under discussion was sequenced for a study (dated by TCRdb to between 2015 and 2017). In terms of the full investigation: Whether tumor-infiltrating Tregs in breast cancer are recruited from blood Tregs or converted in situ from other CD4+ T cell subsets was tested.

Naive CD4+ T cells were purified with the Miltenyi Naive CD4+ T Cell Isolation kit, with Tregs depleted using CD25 microbeads. Tregs, naive and memory CD4+ T cells from tumor, blood and ipsilateral draining lymph nodes of roughly 5 breast cancer patients underwent full-length TCR alpha and beta sequencing. Ficoll density gradient centrifugation was used to isolate mononuclear cells from lymph nodes or from 45 to 50 ml of peripheral blood. FACS confirmed that the sorted cell populations were more than 90% pure. Deletion took 4 bases off V and 5 bases off J, with a span of 9 bases between the germline ends. CDR1 and CDR2 are read off the germline V gene as SGHTA and FQGNSA. The CDR3 starts with the cysteine, ends with the phenylalanine, and has 14 residues. Of the read, only the CDR3 DNA is kept; its 42 bases are in frame from base 1. Remarks on this clonotype: This receptor's antigen is unknown. No base-level quality is on record; no much larger clone is a single base apart.

Amplification of full-length TCR variable regions was done by 5' RACE PCR using constant-region reverse primers, and this step was followed by semi-nested PCR with Nested Universal Primer A. The ReliaPrep RNA Cell Miniprep System was used to extract total RNA, which was then reverse transcribed into 5'RACE-ready cDNA with the SMARTer RACE 5'/3' Kit. Multiplex adaptors were used to barcode full-length TCR alpha and beta libraries, and the barcoded libraries were sequenced on an Illumina MiSeq. Processing in the source paper ran as follows. Sequencing data were pooled across the five patients for each of nine subset-tissue groups and compared by unsupervised clustering of TCR gene usage. The Morisita-Horn index was used to calculate repertoire similarity, with shared sequences weighted by how much each contributed to each repertoire. TCRdb reprocessed the public reads (quality trimming at Q25 with fastp, clone calling with MiXCR) and kept in-frame beta chains. Every entry covers one CDR3 protein and lists the most common genes and DNA from its rows. These V and J calls are TCRdb output, not the study's own analysis. Here the sample has about 6,200 distinct CDR3 sequences; around 59% occur a single time. 9% to 13% of the sample goes to the ten largest clones.

Paper-wide results and their limitations: The TCR alpha and beta sequences of tumor-infiltrating Tregs showed the greatest overlap with tumor naive CD4+ T cells, followed by blood naive CD4+ T cells. The TCR gene usage of tumor memory CD4+ T cells clustered together with blood and lymph node memory CD4+ cells and with lymph node naive CD4+ cells. Validation in the larger cohort was restricted to a single TCR beta V-J rearrangement rather than whole repertoires.

Sequenced: naive CD4+ T cells sorted from blood. Reading the label with the study, this specimen's cell subset or site is: naive CD4+ T cells, CD4+CD45RA+CD25-. This chain is built from TRBV7-2 and TRBJ1-6; the D region possibly corresponds to TRBD1 (5 bases align). This TCR derives from a female donor with breast cancer. The DNA reads TGTGCCAGCAGCTACCGACAGAATAATTCACCCCTCCACTTT. Translation gives CASSYRQNNSPLHF.